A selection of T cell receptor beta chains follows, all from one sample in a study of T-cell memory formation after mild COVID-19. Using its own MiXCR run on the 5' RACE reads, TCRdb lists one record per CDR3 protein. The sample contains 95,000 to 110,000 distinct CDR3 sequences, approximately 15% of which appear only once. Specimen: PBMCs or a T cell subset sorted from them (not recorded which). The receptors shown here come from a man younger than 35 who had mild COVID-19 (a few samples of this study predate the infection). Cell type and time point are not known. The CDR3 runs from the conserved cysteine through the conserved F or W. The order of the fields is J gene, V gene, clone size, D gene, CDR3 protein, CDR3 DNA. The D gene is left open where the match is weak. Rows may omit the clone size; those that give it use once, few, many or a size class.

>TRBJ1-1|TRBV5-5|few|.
CASSKANTEAFF
TGTGCCAGCAGTAAGGCGAACACTGAAGCTTTCTTT
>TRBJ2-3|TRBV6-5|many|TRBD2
CASRTPTTSGTDTQYF
TGTGCCAGCAGAACTCCAACGACTAGCGGCACAGATACGCAGTATTTT
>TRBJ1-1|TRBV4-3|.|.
CASSQDPRAETEAFF
TGCGCCAGCAGCCAAGACCCCAGGGCTGAGACTGAAGCTTTCTTT
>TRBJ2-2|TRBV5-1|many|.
CASSVRGSVATGELFF
TGCGCCAGCAGCGTCAGAGGCTCCGTCGCCACCGGGGAGCTGTTTTTT
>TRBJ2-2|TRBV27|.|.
CASRKGVNGELFF
TGTGCCAGCAGGAAAGGGGTAAACGGGGAGCTGTTTTTT
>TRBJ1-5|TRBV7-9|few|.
CASSEYSNQPQHF
TGTGCCAGCAGCGAATATAGCAATCAGCCCCAGCATTTT
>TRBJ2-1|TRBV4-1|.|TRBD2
CASSPRLAGGIEQFF
TGCGCCAGCAGCCCCAGACTAGCGGGGGGGATTGAGCAGTTCTTC
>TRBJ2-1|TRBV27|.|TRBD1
CASSPQGTSYNEQFF
TGTGCCAGCAGCCCACAGGGGACGTCCTACAATGAGCAGTTCTTC
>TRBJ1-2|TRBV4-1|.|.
CASSPAVQSRGYTF
TGCGCCAGCAGCCCAGCAGTCCAGTCTAGGGGCTACACCTTC
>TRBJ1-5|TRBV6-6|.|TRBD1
CASSYSGGAQPQHF
TGTGCCAGCAGTTACTCAGGGGGCGCCCAGCCCCAGCATTTT
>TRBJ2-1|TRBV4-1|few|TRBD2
CASSQDGLAGGPGFF
TGCGCCAGCAGCCAAGATGGACTAGCGGGGGGGCCTGGGTTCTTC
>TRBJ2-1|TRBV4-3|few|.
CASSQDPGGSSYNEQFF
TGCGCCAGCAGCCAAGATCCTGGGGGGAGCTCCTACAATGAGCAGTTCTTC
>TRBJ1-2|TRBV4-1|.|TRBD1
CASSQRTGENYGYTF
TGCGCCAGCAGCCAAAGGACAGGAGAAAACTATGGCTACACCTTC
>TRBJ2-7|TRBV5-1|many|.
CASSLDRGSPSYEQYF
TGCGCCAGCAGCTTGGATCGGGGGTCTCCCTCCTACGAGCAGTACTTC
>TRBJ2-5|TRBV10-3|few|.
CAISEPGRVPYQETQYF
TGTGCCATCAGTGAGCCCGGAAGGGTCCCCTACCAAGAGACCCAGTACTTC
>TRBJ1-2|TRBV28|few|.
CASRPVRQDTNYGYTF
TGTGCCAGCAGACCAGTTCGTCAGGATACTAACTATGGCTACACCTTC
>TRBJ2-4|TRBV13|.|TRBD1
CASSTGGNIQYF
TGTGCCAGCAGCACAGGGGGGAACATTCAGTACTTC
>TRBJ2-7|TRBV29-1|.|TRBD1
CSVEPVGQGIDEQYF
TGCAGCGTCGAACCCGTAGGACAGGGGATCGACGAGCAGTACTTC
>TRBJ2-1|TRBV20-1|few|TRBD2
CSALPQVGGGARGEQFF
TGCAGTGCTCTACCCCAGGTCGGCGGGGGGGCCAGGGGTGAGCAGTTCTTC
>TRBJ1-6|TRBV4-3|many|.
CASSQYTGRYSPLHF
TGCGCCAGCAGCCAATACACTGGCAGATATTCACCCCTCCACTTT
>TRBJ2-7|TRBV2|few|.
CASSEVTNSYEQYF
TGTGCCAGCAGTGAAGTGACTAACTCCTACGAGCAGTACTTC
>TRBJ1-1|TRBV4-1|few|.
CASSQDPGPDTEAFF
TGCGCCAGCAGCCAAGATCCTGGACCAGACACTGAAGCTTTCTTT
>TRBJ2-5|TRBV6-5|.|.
CASSDYSWAQYF
TGTGCCAGCAGTGACTATAGCTGGGCCCAGTACTTC
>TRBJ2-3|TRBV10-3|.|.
CAISESTDTQYF
TGTGCCATCAGTGAGTCAACAGATACGCAGTATTTT
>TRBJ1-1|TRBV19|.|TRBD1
CASGQGAVYEAFF
TGTGCCAGTGGACAGGGGGCAGTGTATGAAGCTTTCTTT
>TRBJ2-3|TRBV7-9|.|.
CASSLEGSTDTQYF
TGTGCCAGCAGCTTAGAAGGCAGCACAGATACGCAGTATTTT
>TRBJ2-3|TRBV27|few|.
CASSSLETDTQYF
TGTGCCAGCAGCTCCCTAGAGACAGATACGCAGTATTTT
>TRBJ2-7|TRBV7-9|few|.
CASSPPWGYEQYF
TGTGCCAGCAGCCCGCCCTGGGGCTACGAGCAGTACTTC
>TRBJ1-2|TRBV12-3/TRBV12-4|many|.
CASSDGTNYGYTF
TGTGCCAGCAGCGACGGAACTAACTATGGCTACACCTTC
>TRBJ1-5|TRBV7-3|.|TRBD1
CASSPGGRINQPQHF
TGTGCCAGCAGCCCAGGGGGTCGGATCAATCAGCCCCAGCATTTT
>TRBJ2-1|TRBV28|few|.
CASSLIGNEQFF
TGTGCCAGCAGTTTAATCGGTAATGAGCAGTTCTTC
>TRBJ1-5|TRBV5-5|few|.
CASSSWTHYSNQPQHF
TGTGCCAGCAGCTCCTGGACACATTATAGCAATCAGCCCCAGCATTTT
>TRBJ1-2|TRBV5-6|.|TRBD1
CASSQGGMGYTF
TGTGCCAGCAGCCAGGGGGGAATGGGCTACACCTTC
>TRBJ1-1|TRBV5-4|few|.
CASSLTERTEAFF
TGTGCCAGCAGCTTGACAGAAAGGACTGAAGCTTTCTTT
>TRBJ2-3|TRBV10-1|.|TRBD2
CASSYQRGGADTQYF
TGCGCCAGCAGCTATCAGCGGGGGGGCGCGGATACGCAGTATTTT
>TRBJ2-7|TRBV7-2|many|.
CASSLAPYEQYF
TGTGCCAGCAGCTTAGCCCCATACGAGCAGTACTTC
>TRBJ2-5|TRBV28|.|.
CASSSRTGSETQYF
TGTGCCAGCAGTTCTCGAACAGGGTCAGAGACCCAGTACTTC
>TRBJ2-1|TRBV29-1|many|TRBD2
CSVLTSTNEQFF
TGCAGCGTGCTGACTAGCACAAATGAGCAGTTCTTC
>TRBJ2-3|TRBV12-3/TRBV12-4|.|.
CASSLEGDTQYF
TGTGCCAGCAGTTTAGAGGGAGATACGCAGTATTTT
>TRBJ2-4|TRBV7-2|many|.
CASSLEFPGSTKNIQYF
TGTGCCAGCAGCTTAGAATTTCCAGGGAGTACCAAAAACATTCAGTACTTC